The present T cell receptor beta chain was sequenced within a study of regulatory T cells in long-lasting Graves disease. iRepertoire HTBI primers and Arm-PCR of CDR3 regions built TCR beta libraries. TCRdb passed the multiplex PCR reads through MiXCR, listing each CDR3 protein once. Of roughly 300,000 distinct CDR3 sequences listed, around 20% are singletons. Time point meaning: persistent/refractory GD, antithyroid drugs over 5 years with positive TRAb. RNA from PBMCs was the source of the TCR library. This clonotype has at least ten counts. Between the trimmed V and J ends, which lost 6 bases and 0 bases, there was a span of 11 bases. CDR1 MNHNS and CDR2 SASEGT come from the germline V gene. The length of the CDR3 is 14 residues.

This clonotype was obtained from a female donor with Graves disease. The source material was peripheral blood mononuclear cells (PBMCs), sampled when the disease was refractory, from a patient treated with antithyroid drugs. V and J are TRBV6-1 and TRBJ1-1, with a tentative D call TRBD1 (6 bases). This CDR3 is CASRPQGMNTEAFF. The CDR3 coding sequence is TGTGCCAGCAGGCCCCAGGGGATGAACACTGAAGCTTTCTTT.